The 28 T cell receptor beta chains below all came from one sample that was sequenced in a study of T cell responses to AZD1222 COVID-19 vaccine. The assay was immunoSEQ multiplex PCR, and TCRdb's table has in-frame clones only and misses some. The sample has some 120,000 clones; around 87% are singletons. Sequencing used peripheral blood, obtained on day 0 of AZD1222 vaccination. These receptors were taken from an adult in good health.

J is TRBJ2-3 and V is TRBV15; 11 bases are shared with TRBD2. CDR3 length: 16 residues. Germline V gene lookup returns CDR1 LNHNV and CDR2 YYDKDF (reference sequence). V gave up 3 bases and J gave up 7 bases; unmatched junction bases: 9. In nucleotides, the CDR3 is TGTGCCACCAGCAGTGATACTAGCGGGGGTTTTAATACGCAGTATTTT. This sequence encodes CATSSDTSGGFNTQYF.

In this sample, this clone turned up a few times. The V call is TRBV25-1, the J call TRBJ1-2, with D possibly being TRBD1 (5 bases). The V end lost 11 bases, the J end lost 7 bases, and 17 bases lay between the germline ends. Germline CDR1 MGHDK, CDR2 SYGVNS. The CDR3 is made up of 12 amino acids. The CDR3 loop is CAAGAIRGGYTF. CDR3 sequence (DNA): TGTGCCGCAGGAGCCATAAGGGGTGGCTACACCTTC.

The chain employs TRBV21-1 and TRBJ2-7; the D call of TRBD2 is as the table states it, not checked on the DNA. TRBV21-1 is a pseudogene segment. The CDR3 extends over 15 amino acids. CDR3 sequence reads: CASSKGGASSYEQYF. The DNA of the CDR3 is TGTGCCAGCAGCAAAGGCGGGGCAAGCTCCTACGAGCAGTACTTC.

The chain employs TRBV27 and TRBJ1-1, with D hard to call. The germline CDR1 and CDR2 sequences are MNHEY and SMNVEV (reference sequence). V lost 10 bases to trimming and J lost 0 bases, with 15 bases between them. The CDR3 is 14 amino acids. This CDR3 reads CATRSGSLNTEAFF. For the CDR3, the DNA is TGTGCCACTCGCTCCGGGTCCCTGAACACTGAAGCTTTCTTT.

This chain links TRBV4-3 with TRBJ1-6, with 10 nucleotides matching TRBD1. CDR3 length: 15 residues. Trimming at V came to 0 bases and at J to 13 bases, leaving 6 bases not matched to a gene. Germline CDR1 LGHNA, CDR2 YSLEER. This CDR3 is CASSQDTTGGQPLHF. As DNA, the CDR3 is TGCGCCAGCAGCCAAGATACGACAGGGGGCCAGCCCCTCCACTTT.

The chain recombines TRBV3-1 (or the pseudogene TRBV3-2) with TRBJ2-1, with 8 bases matching TRBD2. The J segment lost 7 bases and the V segment lost 1 base, leaving 9 bases of the junction unmatched. The CDR3 has 16 residues. In germline, CDR1 is LGHDT, CDR2 YNNKEL (reference sequence). CDR3 in DNA: TGTGCCAGCAGCCAAGTTACGGGGGGGGCCCTGAATGAGCAGTTCTTC. Its protein is CASSQVTGGALNEQFF.

This chain links TRBV27 with TRBJ1-2; perhaps TRBD1 as D (6 bases). The CDR3 is 14 residues long. Germline CDR1 and CDR2: MNHEY and SMNVEV (reference sequence). The V and J ends lost 2 bases and 4 bases respectively, with 11 bases between them. CDR3 sequence: CASSLTTGFYGYTF. In DNA, the CDR3 is TGTGCCAGCAGTTTAACCACAGGGTTCTATGGCTACACCTTC.

The chain couples TRBV5-1 to TRBJ1-6; 8 nucleotides agree with TRBD1. The length of the CDR3 is 14 residues. Germline assignment: CDR1 SGHRS and CDR2 YFSETQ. Germline trimming cut 5 bases from V and 7 bases from J; bases unmatched to any gene: 5. CDR3 in DNA: TGCGCCAGCAGTAACAGGGGGGGGAATTCACCCCTCCACTTT. Residues: CASSNRGGNSPLHF.

The chain joins TRBV4-3 to TRBJ1-2, with D perhaps TRBD1 (5 bases). CDR3 length: 16 amino acids. Germline V lookup: CDR1 LGHNA, CDR2 YSLEER. With 0 bases removed from V and 3 bases from J, the gap between germline ends came to 14 bases. The CDR3 DNA is TGCGCCAGCAGCCAAGATCGCTCCGGGACGTACTATGGCTACACCTTC. Translated, it gives CASSQDRSGTYYGYTF.

The V and J genes are TRBV4-1 and TRBJ2-7, with 9 nucleotides matching TRBD1. The CDR3 length is 15 residues. Germline lookup yields CDR1 MGHRA and CDR2 YSYEKL. V was clipped by 3 bases and J by 5 bases; unmatched bases: 8. In nucleotides, the CDR3 is TGCGCCAGCAGCCAGGTCTATCGGACAGGGGACGAGCAGTACTTC. Translated, it gives CASSQVYRTGDEQYF.

The V gene is TRBV6-1, the J gene TRBJ2-2; 7 positions agree with TRBD2. The V gene's germline CDR1 is MNHNS and CDR2 SASEGT. The CDR3 length is 15 residues. Trimming cost V 3 bases and J 6 bases; bases outside gene matches: 7. CDR3 loop: CASSDPSGYSGELFF. CDR3 sequence (DNA): TGTGCCAGCAGTGACCCTAGCGGCTACTCCGGGGAGCTGTTTTTT.

J is TRBJ2-7 and V is TRBV10-3; 7 bases fit TRBD1. J lost 1 base, V lost 6 bases, and 6 bases had no gene match. Germline CDR1 is ENHRY and CDR2 is SYGVKD. The CDR3 consists of 14 residues. CDR3 nucleotide sequence: TGTGCCATCAGAGGGACAGTCCCATCCTACGAGCAGTACTTC. The encoded protein is CAIRGTVPSYEQYF.

CDR3 loop: CASSHLEGTRGYTF. The CDR3 DNA sequence: TGCGCCAGCAGCCACCTCGAAGGGACAAGAGGCTACACCTTC. The V gene is TRBV4-3, the J gene TRBJ1-2; D perhaps matches TRBD1 (6 bases). With 3 bases removed from V and 8 bases from J, the gap between germline ends came to 16 bases. The CDR3 totals 14 residues. The germline V gene has CDR1 LGHNA and CDR2 YSLEER.

This rearrangement joins TRBV11-3 to TRBJ2-3; D remains ambiguous. From germline, CDR1 is SGHNT and CDR2 YENEEA. The CDR3 is 12 residues long. V was clipped by 0 bases and J by 5 bases, with 3 bases between them. The CDR3 here is CASSLELDTQYF. The DNA of the CDR3 is TGTGCCAGCAGCTTAGAATTAGATACGCAGTATTTT. Full variable domain (missing parts from reference TRBV11-3 and TRBJ2-3): EAGVVQSPRYKIIEKKQPVAFWCNPISGHNTLYWYLQNLGQGPELLIRYENEEAVDDSQLPKDRFSAERLKGVDSTLKIQPAELGDSAVYLCASSLELDTQYFGPGTRLTVL.

The chain carries TRBV6-2 or TRBV6-3 and TRBJ2-5, with 7 nucleotides matching TRBD2. CDR3 length: 19 residues. The V and J ends lost 1 base and 2 bases, in that order; junction bases with no gene match: 16. Germline values: CDR1 MNHEY, CDR2 SVGEGT. DNA of the CDR3: TGTGCCAGCAGTTACTTCACGGCGCTGGGGCTAGCGGTACAAGAGACCCAGTACTTC. Translated: CASSYFTALGLAVQETQYF.

This sequence joins TRBV7-2 and TRBJ1-3; D is uncertain. The ends were cut back, 5 bases at V and 4 bases at J, with 9 bases in the middle. Germline V lookup: CDR1 SGHTA, CDR2 FQGNSA. The CDR3 sequence is 13 residues long. In DNA form, the CDR3 reads TGTGCCAGCAGCCTCAGTTCGGGAAACACCATATATTTT. Translated: CASSLSSGNTIYF.

This clone has a single count. The chain couples TRBV7-8 to TRBJ2-2; D possibly corresponds to TRBD1 (6 bases). Per the germline V gene, CDR1 is SGHVS and CDR2 is FQNEAQ. The V gene lost 2 bases and the J gene lost 0 bases, with 13 bases spanning the gap. This CDR3 has 17 amino acids. As DNA, the CDR3 is TGTGCCAGCAGCTTATTCATGGGGGACACGAACACCGGGGAGCTGTTTTTT. This codes for CASSLFMGDTNTGELFF. Drawing the rest from reference TRBV7-8 and TRBJ2-2, the complete variable domain is GAGVSQSPRYKVAKRGQDVALRCDPISGHVSLFWYQQALGQGPEFLTYFQNEAQLDKSGLPSDRFFAERPEGSVSTLKIQRTQQEDSAVYLCASSLFMGDTNTGELFFGEGSRLTVL.

V is TRBV2 and J is TRBJ2-2; a weak D match, TRBD2 (7 bases). Trimming removed 0 bases at V and 7 bases at J, with 15 bases between. The germline V gene has CDR1 SNHLY and CDR2 FYNNEI. The CDR3 is made up of 16 amino acids. The CDR3, as DNA: TGTGCCAGCAGTGAAGCGGGGGGGCCGTCAGGCGGGGAGCTGTTTTTT. As protein: CASSEAGGPSGGELFF.

This chain uses TRBV4-3 with TRBJ2-7, with D possibly matching TRBD2 (6 bases). The CDR3 is 19 amino acids. The ends were cut back, 0 bases at V and 4 bases at J, with 25 bases in the middle. From germline, CDR1 is LGHNA and CDR2 YSLEER. CDR3 DNA: TGCGCCAGCAGCCAAGATTACGTTCGGGGAGGAAGAAGAGTATACGAGCAGTACTTC. Encoded protein: CASSQDYVRGGRRVYEQYF.

V is TRBV7-8 and J is TRBJ2-1, with TRBD2 as a possible D gene (6 bases). Germline CDR1 reads SGHVS; CDR2 reads FQNEAQ. The V end was cut by 5 bases, the J end by 0 bases, with 11 bases between. The CDR3 has 15 amino acids. CDR3 nucleotide sequence: TGTGCCAGCAGCCAAGGAGCGGGCTCCTACAATGAGCAGTTCTTC. It is translated as CASSQGAGSYNEQFF.

The J gene is TRBJ2-2, the V gene TRBV7-8; 9 nucleotides agree with TRBD2. Germline V CDR1 and CDR2: SGHVS, FQNEAQ. Trimming at V came to 2 bases and at J to 4 bases, leaving 5 bases not matched to a gene. This CDR3 is 16 amino acids long. CDR3 region: CASSLKASGATGELFF. The CDR3 DNA reads as TGTGCCAGCAGCTTAAAAGCTAGCGGGGCCACCGGGGAGCTGTTTTTT.

The rearrangement joins TRBV30 to TRBJ1-2, with 9 nucleotides matching TRBD1. V trimming: 3 bases; J trimming: 5 bases; junction bases outside the gene matches: 7. CDR1 and CDR2 (germline): GTSNPN, SVGIG (reference sequence). This CDR3 spans 14 amino acids. This CDR3 is CAWRGQGGEYGYTF. The CDR3 coding sequence is TGTGCCTGGAGGGGACAGGGTGGGGAGTATGGCTACACCTTC.

This chain links TRBV5-1 with TRBJ1-2; tentative D call: TRBD1 (6 bases). Per germline, CDR1 SGHRS and CDR2 YFSETQ. The length of the CDR3 is 15 residues. V lost 2 bases, J lost 8 bases, and 19 bases lay in between. The DNA for the CDR3 is TGCGCCAGCAGCTTCGACTACAGGGAGTCCGACGGCTACACCTTC. It is translated as CASSFDYRESDGYTF. Full variable domain (outside the CDR3, taken from reference TRBV5-1 and TRBJ1-2): KAGVTQTPRYLIKTRGQQVTLSCSPISGHRSVSWYQQTPGQGLQFLFEYFSETQRNKGNFPGRFSGRQFSNSRSEMNVSTLELGDSALYLCASSFDYRESDGYTFGSGTRLTVV.

The rearrangement joins TRBV6-2 or TRBV6-3 to TRBJ2-4; 13 bases fit TRBD2. The CDR3 length is 16 residues. Germline loops: CDR1 MNHEY, CDR2 SVGEGT. The ends lost 4 bases at V and 7 bases at J; junction bases unmatched: 7. The CDR3 is CASSLTSGGPGNIQYF. The CDR3 nucleotides are TGTGCCAGCAGTTTGACTAGCGGGGGGCCGGGGAACATTCAGTACTTC.

The table lists this clone with a count of one. The V and J genes are TRBV15 and TRBJ2-3; 7 bases fit TRBD2. The CDR3 length is 14 residues. Germline V gene lookup returns CDR1 LNHNV and CDR2 YYDKDF (reference sequence). J was trimmed by 2 bases and V by 4 bases; bases with no gene match: 3. DNA for the CDR3: TGTGCCACCAGCACTAGCGGTTCCACAGATACGCAGTATTTT. Translating gives CATSTSGSTDTQYF.

This chain connects TRBV6-5 to TRBJ2-7, with no clear D. The CDR3 is 14 amino acids. V lost 0 bases and J 0 bases, leaving 6 bases between the germline ends. CDR1 and CDR2 (germline): MNHEY, SVGAGI. The CDR3 here is CASSYSLGSYEQYF. The CDR3 nucleotides are TGTGCCAGCAGTTACTCGCTGGGCTCCTACGAGCAGTACTTC.

The V and J genes are TRBV9 and TRBJ2-3; D might be TRBD2 (6 bases). V was cut by 4 bases and J by 0 bases, with 9 bases left in between. This CDR3 is 14 amino acids long. From germline, CDR1 is SGDLS and CDR2 YYNGEE. CDR3 protein: CASSPGLSTDTQYF. The CDR3 DNA reads TGTGCCAGCAGCCCGGGACTGAGCACAGATACGCAGTATTTT.

The CDR3 nucleotides read TGTGCCAGCAGTCCTATCGGGGCAAGGAAACTGTTTTTT. Translated, it gives CASSPIGARKLFF. The genes are TRBV7-9 and TRBJ1-4, with D possibly TRBD1 on 5 matching bases. Deletions cut 6 bases from V and 11 bases from J, with 16 bases between. Per germline, CDR1 SEHNR and CDR2 FQNEAQ (reference sequence). The length of the CDR3 is 13 residues.